The clone carrying this T cell receptor beta chain has only a few counts. Antigen unknown. This entry is derived from a study of identical twins. Unique molecular identifiers were in the cDNA, with template-switch universal primer binding. TCRdb reprocessed the 5' RACE reads with MiXCR, giving one entry per CDR3 protein. This sample carries approximately 210,000 distinct CDR3 sequences, 5.5% to 7.5% of them seen once, and the ten largest clones take roughly 15%. The CDR3 totals 13 residues. V gave up 8 bases and J gave up 4 bases, with 17 bases separating them. Per germline, CDR1 DFQATT and CDR2 SNEGSKA (reference sequence). The study's findings and limits: Beta out-of-frame sequences showed weaker excess twin sharing.

The sample also formed part of further work on T cells expressing NK-cell markers. That study reports: Among the eight sequenced donors, seven tested HCMV-seropositive and one tested seronegative. Dominant NKG2C+ clonotype frequencies of roughly 1.0-7.0% of CD8+ T cells were measured in about 6 donors.

This clonotype originated in a woman aged 18-29 years in good health. The sequenced sample consisted of CD8+ T cells sorted from blood. The rearrangement uses TRBV20-1 and TRBJ1-1; D gene ambiguous. The CDR3 DNA sequence: TGCAGTCTCGATAACCATTCGGGCACTGAAGCTTTCTTT. Its protein is CSLDNHSGTEAFF.